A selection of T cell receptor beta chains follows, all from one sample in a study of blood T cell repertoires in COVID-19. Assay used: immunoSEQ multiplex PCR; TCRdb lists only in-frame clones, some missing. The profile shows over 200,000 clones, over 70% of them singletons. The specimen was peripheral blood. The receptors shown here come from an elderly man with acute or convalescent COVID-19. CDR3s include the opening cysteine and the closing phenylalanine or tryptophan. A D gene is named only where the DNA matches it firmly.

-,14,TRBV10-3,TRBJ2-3,CAISAADSTDTQYF,TGTGCCATCAGTGCGGCGGATAGCACAGATACGCAGTATTTT
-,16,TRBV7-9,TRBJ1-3,CASSLGLMGQGNTIYF,TGTGCCAGCAGCTTAGGTCTCATGGGGCAGGGAAACACCATATATTTT
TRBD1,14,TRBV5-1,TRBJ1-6,CASRRAGGDSPLHF,TGCGCCAGCAGGAGGGCAGGGGGAGATTCACCCCTCCACTTT
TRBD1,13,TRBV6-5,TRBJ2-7,CASKRDRDYEQYF,TGTGCCAGCAAAAGGGACAGAGATTACGAGCAGTACTTC
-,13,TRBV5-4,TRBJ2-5,CASSLENAETQYF,TGTGCCAGCAGCTTGGAGAATGCGGAGACCCAGTACTTC
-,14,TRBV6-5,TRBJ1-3,CASTSAGPGNTIYF,TGTGCCAGCACCTCCGCGGGGCCCGGAAACACCATATATTTT
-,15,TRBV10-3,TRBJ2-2,CAISESRDSTGELFF,TGTGCCATCAGTGAGTCGCGGGACAGCACCGGGGAGCTGTTTTTT
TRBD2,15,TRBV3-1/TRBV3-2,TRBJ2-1,CASSQTSGAYNEQFF,TGTGCCAGCAGCCAGACTAGCGGGGCTTACAATGAGCAGTTCTTC
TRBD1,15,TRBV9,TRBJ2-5,CASSNPGTGEETQYF,TGTGCCAGCAGCAATCCCGGGACAGGGGAAGAGACCCAGTACTTC
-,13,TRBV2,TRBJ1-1,CASTRGPMTEAFF,TGTGCCAGCACCAGGGGTCCGATGACTGAAGCTTTCTTT
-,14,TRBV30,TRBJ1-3,CAWSAGFSGNTIYF,TGTGCCTGGAGTGCGGGGTTCTCTGGAAACACCATATATTTT